What follows is one TCR beta chain and its context. It lacks a known antigen. No base quality values were provided; no much bigger clone lies one nucleotide off. A MiSeq instrument was used for deep resolution sequencing, which targeted depths ranging from 1 in 1 million up to 1 in 200,000 T cells, with coverage averaging 10x for each clonotype. The immunoSEQ hsTCRB Kit was used to generate TCR beta libraries. The paper's data handling went like this. Data were analyzed with ImmunoSEQ Data Assistant and ImmunoSEQ Analyzer, with V, D and J genes assigned per IMGT definitions. Clonality, with values ranging from 0 to 1, was calculated as one minus the normalized Shannon entropy of productive rearrangement frequencies. Only overrepresented clonotypes making up at least 0.05% of each patient's repertoire were included in the public clonotype analysis. Approximately 12 repertoires from age-matched healthy donors, obtained from immuneACCESS, served as clonality controls. The immuneACCESS repertoire file appears here via TCRdb, limited to in-frame rearrangements. These files lack a portion of the clones; in checked studies, under half of the deficit traces to unresolved V genes, and the cause of the others is not known. V and J calls and clone size are given by that table; D and trimming were obtained from the DNA. This sample holds 5,500 to 8,500 clones; roughly 71% were observed only once. The top ten hold 26% of the sample.

The data were taken from a study of cytotoxic CD8 clonotypes in ibrutinib-treated CLL listed by TCRdb under 2021. Describing the broader study: In this cohort, over 14 patients were treatment-naive and under 13 were relapsed/refractory, while 17 to 18 had unmutated IGHV. Responses were partial in roughly 24 patients and complete in 2; after median about 63 months follow-up, about 14 stayed in remission and roughly twelve progressed. An average of around 250,000 productive templates and 94,082 productive rearrangements was obtained per sample. Response samples were obtained after a median of approximately twelve months of treatment, with a range of roughly 6 to 40 months. Longitudinal samples were available for about 30% of the roughly 86 trial participants. Cryopreserved peripheral blood mononuclear cells were collected before treatment, at response, and at either disease progression or sustained remission. What the research found in general, with its limitations: Clonality increased at ibrutinib response, stayed stable in sustained remission, and fell back toward baseline at progression. Baseline clonality was found to be higher than that of age-matched healthy donors and was strongly correlated with circulating CD8+ T-cell counts. Public clonotypes were rare and either shrank or stayed stable during treatment, and the rise in clonality at ibrutinib response reflected expansion of private clonotypes. Lymph node repertoires were not examined, and the timing of sampling was not matched between patients in sustained remission and those whose disease progressed.

For TCR beta library preparation, 1.5 to 2.5 micrograms of genomic DNA was extracted from cryopreserved PBMCs. Longitudinal blood samples from CLL patients on ibrutinib monotherapy were analyzed using high-throughput TCR beta sequencing. Patients were enrolled in a phase 2 open-label single-center ibrutinib monotherapy trial. The receptor was derived from a human donor with chronic lymphocytic leukemia. Specimen: PBMCs, collected before ibrutinib treatment.

The CDR3 region: CARGGVVETQYF. The nucleotide sequence is given as TGTGCCAGAGGGGGGGTTGTGGAGACCCAGTACTTC. This chain joins TRBV6-1 to TRBJ2-5; a tentative D call is TRBD2 (7 bases match). The CDR3, from cysteine to phenylalanine, totals 12 residues. The entry retains the CDR3 DNA only, 36 bases that are in frame from base 1. V and J are truncated by 9 bases and 5 bases respectively, leaving an intervening sequence of 13 bases. Via the germline V gene, CDR1 is MNHNS and CDR2 SASEGT.